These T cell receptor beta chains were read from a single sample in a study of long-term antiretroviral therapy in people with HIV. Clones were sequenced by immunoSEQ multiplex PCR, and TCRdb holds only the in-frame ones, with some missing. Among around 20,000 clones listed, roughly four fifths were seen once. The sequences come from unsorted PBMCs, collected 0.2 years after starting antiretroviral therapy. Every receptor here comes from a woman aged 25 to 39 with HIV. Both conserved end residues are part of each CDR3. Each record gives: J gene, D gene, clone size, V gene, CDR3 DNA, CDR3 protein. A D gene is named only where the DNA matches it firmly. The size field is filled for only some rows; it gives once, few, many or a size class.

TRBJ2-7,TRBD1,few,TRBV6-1,TGTGCCAGCACCTCCACAGGGGGCTTTGGCGAGCAGTACTTC,CASTSTGGFGEQYF
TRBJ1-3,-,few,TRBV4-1,TGCGCCAGCAGTCCCGGTGGAAACACCATATATTTT,CASSPGGNTIYF
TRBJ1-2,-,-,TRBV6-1,TGTGCCAGCAGTATAACAGTGAACTATGGCTACACCTTC,CASSITVNYGYTF
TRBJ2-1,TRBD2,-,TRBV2,TGTGCCAGCAGGCTGACTAGCGGGGCAAGGTCTGAGCAGTTCTTC,CASRLTSGARSEQFF
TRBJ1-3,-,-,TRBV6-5,TGTGCCAGCGCGCGGGGTACTGGAAACACCATATATTTT,CASARGTGNTIYF
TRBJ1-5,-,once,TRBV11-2,TGTGCCAGCAGCCTCGCCGGGAATAGCAATCAGCCCCAGCATTTT,CASSLAGNSNQPQHF
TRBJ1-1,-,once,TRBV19,TGTGCCAGTATCCTAACAGGAGGGAACACTGAAGCTTTCTTT,CASILTGGNTEAFF
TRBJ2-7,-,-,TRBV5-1,TGCGCCAGGAGAGGTTTCGGCTACGAGCAGTACTTC,CARRGFGYEQYF
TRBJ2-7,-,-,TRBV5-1,TGCGCCAGCAAGTCGGACCGCGACGAGCAGTACTTC,CASKSDRDEQYF
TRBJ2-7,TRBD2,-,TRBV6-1,TGTGCCAGCAGGTCCGGTGCGGGGGATTACTACGAGCAGTACTTC,CASRSGAGDYYEQYF
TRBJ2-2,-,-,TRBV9,TGTGCCAGCAGCGCCTATTTCGTCGGGGAGCTGTTTTTT,CASSAYFVGELFF
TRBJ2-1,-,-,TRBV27,TGTGCCAGCAGGTATGGAGGATACTCCTACAATGAGCAGTTCTTC,CASRYGGYSYNEQFF
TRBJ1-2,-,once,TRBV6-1,TGTGCCAGCCAAGGAACTTTACTGGCTGGCTACACCTTC,CASQGTLLAGYTF
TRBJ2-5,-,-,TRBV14,TGTGCCAGCAGCCCAGGGCTCCGACAGACGACCCAGTACTTC,CASSPGLRQTTQYF